This TCR beta chain was sequenced during a study of T cell responses to AZD1222 COVID-19 vaccine. The data were produced by immunoSEQ multiplex PCR, yet TCRdb's version contains in-frame clones alone and is incomplete. The sample contains roughly 120,000 clones, about 90% of which appear only once. This CDR3 has 13 residues. Trimming took 7 bases from V and 2 from J, leaving 10 bases between them. CDR1 is SGDLS and CDR2 is YYNGEE in the germline V gene. Regarding this clone: The antigen remains undetermined.

Study results and caveats: Clonal diversity was possibly underestimated, and white British individuals and females predominated among donors. Unmutated regions of variants are reportedly targeted by nearly half of spike-specific TCRs. Baseline seropositives among AZD1222 recipients totaled only 5 or 6. Sampling captured repertoires only after the peak T cell response.

The TCR was taken from an adult in good health. The material sequenced was peripheral blood, taken on day 0 of AZD1222 vaccination. This chain connects TRBV9 to TRBJ1-3; TRBD1 might be the D (5 bases). CDR3 in DNA: TGTGCCAGCGCAGGGCCCACTGGAAACACCATATATTTT. Translating gives CASAGPTGNTIYF.